The present T cell receptor beta chain was sequenced within a study of cytomegalovirus exposure and HLA in healthy donors. 60 Vbeta and 13 Jbeta primers were used in PCR. This table comes from immunoSEQ multiplex PCR, and its TCRdb copy is limited to in-frame clones, with some not included. Of approximately 190,000 clones listed, approximately 80% were seen once; the top ten hold 13% to 15%. The CDR3 covers 14 residues. CDR1 and CDR2 (germline): MNHNS, SASEGT. J gave up 8 bases and V 6 bases, and 10 bases lay outside the gene matches. The clonotype originates from a woman younger than 45 in good health and CMV-seropositive. The chain recombines TRBV6-1 with TRBJ1-2; TRBD1 matches at 9 bases. Material for sequencing was PBMCs. The CDR3 loop is CASSAGQGSWGYTF. DNA for the CDR3: TGTGCCAGCAGCGCCGGACAGGGGTCGTGGGGCTACACCTTC.